This T cell receptor (beta chain) derives from a study of blood T cell repertoires in COVID-19. This CDR3 spans 12 amino acids. Clinical history as reported by participants underpinned cohort assignment. Sequencing was performed with immunoSEQ multiplex PCR; in TCRdb, only in-frame clones are kept and a portion is missing. The table lists approximately 390,000 clones, approximately 91% of them singletons. The chain has TRBV21-1 and TRBJ2-3; the table's D call TRBD2 went unverified against the DNA. TRBV21-1 is recorded as a pseudogene. Source material: PBMCs or T cells enriched from blood (not recorded which). The clonotype comes from a woman aged 40 to 50 with acute COVID-19. The CDR3 is CASSRSKDTQYF. The DNA of the CDR3 is TGTGCCAGCAGCAGGAGTAAAGATACGCAGTATTTT.